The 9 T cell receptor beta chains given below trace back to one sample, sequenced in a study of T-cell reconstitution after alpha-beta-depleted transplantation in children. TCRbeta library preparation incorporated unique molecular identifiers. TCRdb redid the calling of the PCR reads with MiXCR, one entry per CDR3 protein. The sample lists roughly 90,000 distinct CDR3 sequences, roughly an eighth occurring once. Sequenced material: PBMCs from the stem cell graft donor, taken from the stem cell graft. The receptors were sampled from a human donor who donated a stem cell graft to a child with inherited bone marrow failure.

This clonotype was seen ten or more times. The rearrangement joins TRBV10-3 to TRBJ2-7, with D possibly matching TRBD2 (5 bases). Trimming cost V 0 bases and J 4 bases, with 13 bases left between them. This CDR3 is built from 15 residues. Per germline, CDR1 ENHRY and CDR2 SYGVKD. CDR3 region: CAISESARGEYEQYF. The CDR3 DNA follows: TGTGCCATCAGTGAGTCCGCCCGGGGAGAGTACGAGCAGTACTTC.

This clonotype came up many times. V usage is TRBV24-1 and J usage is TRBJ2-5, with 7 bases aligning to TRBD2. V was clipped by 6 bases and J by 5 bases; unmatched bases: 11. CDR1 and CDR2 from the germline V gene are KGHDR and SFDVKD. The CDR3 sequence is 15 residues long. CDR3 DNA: TGTGCCACCAGTAACGGGGGGAGGCCGGATGAGACCCAGTACTTC. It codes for CATSNGGRPDETQYF.

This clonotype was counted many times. CDR3 nucleotides: TGCAGTGCTAGAGTCACGGCGGTCTCCTACGAGCAGTACTTC. Amino acids: CSARVTAVSYEQYF. The chain carries TRBV20-1 and TRBJ2-7, with no clear D. CDR3 length: 14 residues. Germline V gene lookup returns CDR1 DFQATT and CDR2 SNEGSKA (reference sequence). Trimming took 1 base from V and 0 from J, leaving 10 bases between them.

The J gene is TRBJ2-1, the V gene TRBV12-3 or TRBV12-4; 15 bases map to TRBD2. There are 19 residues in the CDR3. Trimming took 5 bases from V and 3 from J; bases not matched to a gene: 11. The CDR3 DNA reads TGTGCCAGCAGTCCCATGGGACTAGCGGGGGGAAGCGGCTACAATGAGCAGTTCTTC. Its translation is CASSPMGLAGGSGYNEQFF.

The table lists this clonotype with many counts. DNA of the CDR3: TGCGCCAGCAGCTTGGTCCGCCAAACCGGGGAGCTGTTTTTT. This sequence encodes CASSLVRQTGELFF. The rearrangement joins TRBV5-1 to TRBJ2-2; D not certain. V was trimmed by 0 bases and J by 5 bases, leaving 8 bases between them. The CDR3 consists of 14 residues. Germline lookup yields CDR1 SGHRS and CDR2 YFSETQ.

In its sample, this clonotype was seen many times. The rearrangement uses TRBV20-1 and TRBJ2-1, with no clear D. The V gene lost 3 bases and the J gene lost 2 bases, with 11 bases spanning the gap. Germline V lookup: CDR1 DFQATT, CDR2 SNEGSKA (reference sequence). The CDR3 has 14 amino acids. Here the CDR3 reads CSASGYAPYNEQFF. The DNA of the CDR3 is TGCAGTGCTAGTGGGTATGCCCCCTACAATGAGCAGTTCTTC.

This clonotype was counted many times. CDR3 sequence: CASSLALENTEAFF. DNA for the CDR3: TGTGCCAGCAGCTTAGCGCTTGAGAACACTGAAGCTTTCTTT. This chain uses TRBV7-8 with TRBJ1-1, with D uncertain. The CDR3 spans 14 residues. V lost 0 bases and J 1 base, leaving 6 bases between the germline ends. The germline V gene has CDR1 SGHVS and CDR2 FQNEAQ. The whole variable domain, filled in from reference TRBV7-8 and TRBJ1-1, reads GAGVSQSPRYKVAKRGQDVALRCDPISGHVSLFWYQQALGQGPEFLTYFQNEAQLDKSGLPSDRFFAERPEGSVSTLKIQRTQQEDSAVYLCASSLALENTEAFFGQGTRLTVV.

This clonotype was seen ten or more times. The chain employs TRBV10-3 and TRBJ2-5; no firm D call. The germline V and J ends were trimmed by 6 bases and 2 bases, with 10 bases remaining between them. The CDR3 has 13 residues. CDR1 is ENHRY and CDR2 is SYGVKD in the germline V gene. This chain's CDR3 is CAISGSGQETQYF. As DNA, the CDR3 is TGTGCCATCAGCGGTTCGGGTCAAGAGACCCAGTACTTC.

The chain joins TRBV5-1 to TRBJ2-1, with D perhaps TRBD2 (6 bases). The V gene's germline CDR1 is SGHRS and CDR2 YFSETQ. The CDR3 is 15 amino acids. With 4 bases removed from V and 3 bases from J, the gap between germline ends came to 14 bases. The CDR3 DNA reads TGCGCCAGCAGCCTGGAACCGGGACTCTACAATGAGCAGTTCTTC. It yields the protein CASSLEPGLYNEQFF.